This T cell receptor beta chain was sequenced during a study of blood T cell repertoires in COVID-19. Germline V gene lookup returns CDR1 SGHNT and CDR2 YENEEA. The CDR3 spans 13 residues. Deletions cut 10 bases from V and 7 bases from J, with 17 bases between. Per the original data handling: Nucleated cell number was recorded as an estimate derived from reference gene primer amplification. Data came from immunoSEQ multiplex PCR; TCRdb stores just in-frame clones and leaves some out. From that table come the V and J calls and clone size; the DNA was used to work out D and trimming. There are approximately 100,000 clones in the sample; roughly 88% occur only once, and more than 5.5% lies in the top ten.

Sample: peripheral blood. This clonotype originated in a woman aged 60 to 75 with acute or convalescent COVID-19. The J gene is TRBJ2-1, the V gene TRBV11-3; D unclear. This CDR3 is CATTLFSDNEQFF. The CDR3 region has the DNA TGTGCCACCACACTATTCAGCGATAATGAGCAGTTCTTC.